The 30 T cell receptor beta chains in this list originate from one sample, sequenced in a study of T cells in Graves' hyperthyroidism and ophthalmopathy. The TCR beta CDR3 regions underwent amplification using RNA transcripts as the source. The HTBI primer set was used in a first-round RT-PCR of the TCR CDR3. A single record per CDR3 protein comes from TCRdb applying MiXCR to the multiplex PCR reads. This table has about 360,000 distinct CDR3 sequences, about 13% appearing once. The sequencing input was blood. The receptors here all came from a woman aged 18-29 years with Graves' hyperthyroidism.

The CDR3 reads CASGEQGAYEQYF. For the CDR3, the DNA is TGTGCCAGCGGGGAACAGGGAGCCTACGAGCAGTACTTC. The chain uses TRBV6-2 or TRBV6-3 and TRBJ2-7; a weak D match, TRBD1 (6 bases). The CDR3 runs to 13 residues. V lost 8 bases, J lost 2 bases, and 13 bases lay in between. CDR1 and CDR2 (germline): MNHEY, SVGEGT.

Regarding this clonotype: A read error is possible here, since a much larger clone lies one base away. The gene calls are TRBV20-1 and TRBJ2-7; TRBD1 aligns across 11 bases. The V and J ends lost 1 base and 3 bases, in that order; junction bases with no gene match: 5. Germline CDR1 reads DFQATT; CDR2 reads SNEGSKA (reference sequence). CDR3 length: 15 amino acids. DNA for the CDR3: TGCAGTGCTAGAGGTCAGGACAGGGGGCTCTACGAGCAGTACTTC. Translating it yields CSARGQDRGLYEQYF.

This clonotype was counted ten times or more. The rearrangement uses TRBV3-1 and TRBJ2-3; 9 nucleotides line up with TRBD2. CDR1 and CDR2 (germline): LGHDT, YNNKEL (reference sequence). The CDR3 loop spans 17 amino acids. V shed 6 bases and J 1 base; nucleotides not matched to a gene: 11. Here the CDR3 reads CASRRSGRSRGTDTQYF. Here the CDR3 DNA reads TGTGCCAGCAGGCGGAGCGGGAGGAGTAGAGGCACAGATACGCAGTATTTT.

This clonotype has only a few counts. The J gene is TRBJ1-6, the V gene TRBV5-1; 8 bases fit TRBD1. The CDR3 totals 18 residues. Losses at the gene ends were 0 bases for V and 0 bases for J; bases not matched to a gene: 5. Germline values: CDR1 SGHRS, CDR2 YFSETQ. The chain's CDR3 is CASSLGPTGGSYNSPLHF. The CDR3 DNA follows: TGCGCCAGCAGCTTGGGGCCCACAGGGGGCTCCTATAATTCACCCCTCCACTTT.

With respect to this clonotype: This may stem from a read error, because a much larger clone lies one nucleotide away. The chain employs TRBV28 and TRBJ2-3; maybe TRBD2 (5 bases). The length of the CDR3 is 15 residues. V was pared by 6 bases and J by 2 bases, with 15 bases between. In germline, CDR1 is MDHEN, CDR2 SYDVKM. CDR3 residues: CASRDPTGYTDTQYF. CDR3 nucleotides: TGTGCCAGCAGGGACCCGACGGGGTACACAGATACGCAGTATTTT. The full variable domain, in which reference TRBV28 and TRBJ2-3 provide the parts outside the CDR3, is DVKVTQSSRYLVKRTGEKVFLECVQDMDHENMFWYRQDPGLGLRLIYFSYDVKMKEKGDIPEGYSVSREKKERFSLILESASTNQTSMYLCASRDPTGYTDTQYFGPGTRLTVL.

The chain recombines TRBV7-3 with TRBJ2-3; weak D call: TRBD2 (7 bases). The CDR3 loop spans 13 amino acids. Trimming removed 11 bases from V and 2 bases from J, with 14 bases in between. The germline V gene encodes CDR1 SGHTA and CDR2 FQGTGA. The CDR3 loop reads CASGGPSTDTQYF. The CDR3 DNA sequence: TGTGCCTCGGGGGGCCCCTCCACAGATACGCAGTATTTT.

The J gene is TRBJ1-6, the V gene TRBV4-3, with TRBD1 identical over 7 bases. Germline lookup yields CDR1 LGHNA and CDR2 YSLEER. The CDR3 is made up of 16 amino acids. V trimming: 4 bases; J trimming: 7 bases; junction bases outside the gene matches: 10. In nucleotides, the CDR3 is TGCGCCAGCAGCCCTTCGACAGGGCAGTTCAATTCACCCCTCCACTTT. Protein sequence: CASSPSTGQFNSPLHF.

This clonotype was detected ten times or more. The chain couples TRBV5-8 to TRBJ2-3; D may correspond to TRBD1 or TRBD2 (5 bases each). CDR3 length: 13 amino acids. V lost 3 bases and J lost 6, with 11 bases in between. Looked up from germline, CDR1 is SGHTS and CDR2 is YDEGEE. CDR3 residues: CASSSRGVDTQYF. The CDR3 region has the DNA TGTGCCAGCAGCTCCCGGGGCGTCGATACGCAGTATTTT.

This clonotype turned up a few times. This chain uses TRBV9 with TRBJ2-1; weak D call: TRBD2 (7 bases). V lost 3 bases, J lost 5 bases, and 24 bases lay in between. This CDR3 has 18 residues. The germline gives CDR1 SGDLS, CDR2 YYNGEE. CDR3 in amino acids: CASSEAWGGLASNNEQFF. The CDR3 nucleotides read TGTGCCAGCAGCGAAGCTTGGGGGGGGCTAGCGTCGAACAATGAGCAGTTCTTC.

This clonotype was seen a few times. V and J are TRBV19 and TRBJ2-7; D may match TRBD1 or TRBD2 (5 bases each). Trimming removed 6 bases from V and 6 bases from J, with 12 bases in between. The CDR3 has 12 residues. Germline-derived CDR1 and CDR2 are LNHDA and SQIVND (reference sequence). DNA for the CDR3: TGTGCCAGTAGGCCGCTTGGGGGCGAGCAGTACTTC. It yields the protein CASRPLGGEQYF.

Only a few counts were recorded for this clonotype. This chain's CDR3 is CASSVGYSFYSGNTIYF. CDR3 nucleotide sequence: TGTGCCAGCAGCGTAGGGTACAGCTTTTACTCTGGAAACACCATATATTTT. The chain links TRBV9 to TRBJ1-3; D is ambiguous. V shed 0 bases and J shed 0 bases, with 13 bases lying between them. Germline values: CDR1 SGDLS, CDR2 YYNGEE. This CDR3 comprises 17 residues.

In this sample, this clonotype turned up many times. The V call is TRBV5-4, the J call TRBJ2-7, with 10 bases that match TRBD2. With V trimmed by 1 base and J by 6 bases, 4 bases remained unmatched. The CDR3 covers 14 residues. In germline, CDR1 is SGHNT, CDR2 YYREEE (reference sequence). As DNA, the CDR3 is TGTGCCAGCAGCTTGTCTAGCGGGAGCGGCGAGCAGTACTTC. Protein: CASSLSSGSGEQYF.

At least ten counts were recorded for this clonotype. V and J are TRBV3-1 and TRBJ2-5; either TRBD1 or TRBD2 may fit D (5 bases each). V lost 5 bases to trimming and J lost 1 base, with 11 bases between them. Germline CDR1 is LGHDT and CDR2 is YNNKEL (reference sequence). The CDR3 length is 14 residues. The CDR3 DNA follows: TGTGCCAGCAGCTATCTTGGGGGCCAAGAGACCCAGTACTTC. Translation gives CASSYLGGQETQYF.

This clonotype was picked up many times. The chain is built from TRBV28 and TRBJ2-3; TRBD2 matches 8 bases. Germline V gene lookup returns CDR1 MDHEN and CDR2 SYDVKM. With 5 bases clipped from V and 4 bases from J, the junction kept 14 bases outside the gene matches. The CDR3 is made up of 17 amino acids. The CDR3 nucleotides are TGTGCCAGCAGTATATCAACCCCGGGGGGGCGGGCAGATACGCAGTATTTT. Translating it yields CASSISTPGGRADTQYF.

This clonotype was counted at least ten times. The chain carries TRBV28 and TRBJ1-1; D is ambiguous. The V gene's germline CDR1 is MDHEN and CDR2 SYDVKM. The V end was cut by 6 bases, the J end by 2 bases, with 7 bases between. The CDR3 extends over 12 amino acids. The CDR3 sequence is CASRSENTEAFF. In DNA form, the CDR3 reads TGTGCCAGCAGGAGTGAAAACACTGAAGCTTTCTTT.

V gene TRBV7-9 combines with J gene TRBJ2-1; 8 bases line up with TRBD1. From germline, CDR1 is SEHNR and CDR2 FQNEAQ (reference sequence). V was clipped by 5 bases and J by 5 bases; unmatched bases: 14. The CDR3 totals 17 residues. The CDR3 region is CASSQEYLQGVHNEQFF. DNA for the CDR3: TGTGCCAGCAGCCAAGAATATCTACAGGGGGTCCACAATGAGCAGTTCTTC.

This clonotype was seen repeatedly, ten times or more. The chain combines TRBV20-1 with TRBJ2-7; 8 positions match TRBD2. The length of the CDR3 is 12 residues. V lost 6 bases, J lost 1 base, and 2 bases stayed unmatched. The germline CDR1 and CDR2 sequences are DFQATT and SNEGSKA (reference sequence). This CDR3 reads CSAGGRSYEQYF. The CDR3 nucleotides are TGCAGTGCGGGCGGGAGGTCCTACGAGCAGTACTTC.

At least ten counts were recorded for this clonotype. The chain links TRBV28 to TRBJ1-1; 7 nucleotides align to TRBD1. J lost 6 bases, V lost 2 bases, and 6 bases had no gene match. The CDR3 loop spans 14 amino acids. The V gene's germline CDR1 is MDHEN and CDR2 SYDVKM. CDR3 protein: CASSLPTGVPEAFF. CDR3 in DNA: TGTGCCAGCAGTTTACCCACAGGGGTCCCTGAAGCTTTCTTT.

This chain connects TRBV18 to TRBJ1-3, with D possibly being TRBD1 (5 bases). V lost 5 bases and J 2 bases, leaving 13 bases between the germline ends. The CDR3 loop spans 15 amino acids. From germline, CDR1 is KGHSH and CDR2 LQKENI. The CDR3 here is CASSAHQGAGNTIYF. The DNA of the CDR3 is TGTGCCAGCTCAGCGCACCAGGGTGCTGGAAACACCATATATTTT.

This sequence joins TRBV2 and TRBJ2-3; TRBD1 is a possible D gene (6 bases). This CDR3 region has 14 residues. Trimming left V 7 bases short and J 4 bases short, with 15 bases between. Germline V gene lookup returns CDR1 SNHLY and CDR2 FYNNEI. The CDR3 bases are TGTGCCAGCACCTCGCAGGGGATCGCAGATACGCAGTATTTT. This gives the protein CASTSQGIADTQYF.

The chain uses TRBV7-3 and TRBJ2-5; 7 bases fit TRBD2. The assigned J gene may be wrong: the sequence end matches TRBJ2-1 better. The CDR3 is 13 residues long. Germline V gives CDR1 SGHTA, CDR2 FQGTGA. CDR3 sequence (DNA): TGTGCCAGCAGTCCGGGGGGACGAGAGACCCAGTTCTTC. This gives the protein CASSPGGRETQFF.

This clonotype was detected ten times or more. This CDR3 reads CSASRGLAGASYNEQFF. The CDR3 DNA is TGCAGTGCTAGTCGAGGACTAGCCGGCGCCTCCTACAATGAGCAGTTCTTC. The chain couples TRBV20-1 to TRBJ2-1, with 8 bases identical to TRBD2. Germline values: CDR1 DFQATT, CDR2 SNEGSKA (reference sequence). Trimming at V came to 3 bases and at J to 0 bases, leaving 10 bases not matched to a gene. This CDR3 region has 17 residues.

This clonotype was recorded many times. The V and J genes are TRBV12-3 or TRBV12-4 and TRBJ2-1; 14 bases line up with TRBD2. CDR3 length: 15 amino acids. V lost 5 bases, J lost 5 bases, and 2 bases stayed unmatched. The CDR3 bases are TGTGCCAGCAGTCCGGGACTAGCGGGAGACAATGAGCAGTTCTTC. Its translation is CASSPGLAGDNEQFF.

In this sample, this clonotype turned up many times. The CDR3, as DNA: TGTGCCAGCAGCTTAGCGTCGGGACTAGGCCCCGAGACCCAGTACTTC. Protein sequence: CASSLASGLGPETQYF. The rearrangement joins TRBV7-9 to TRBJ2-5, with 8 bases identical to TRBD2. The CDR3 has 16 residues. Germline V lookup: CDR1 SEHNR, CDR2 FQNEAQ (reference sequence). V was pared by 0 bases and J by 5 bases, with 8 bases of the junction left unmatched.

Ten or more counts support this clonotype. The chain combines TRBV20-1 with TRBJ1-5; D gene unclear. The V end was cut by 1 base, the J end by 1 base, with 5 bases between. Looked up from germline, CDR1 is DFQATT and CDR2 is SNEGSKA (reference sequence). This CDR3 region has 13 residues. The CDR3, as DNA: TGCAGTGCTAGAGTAGAGAGCAATCAGCCCCAGCATTTT. Protein: CSARVESNQPQHF.

V and J are TRBV5-8 and TRBJ1-3; a weak D match, TRBD1 (6 bases). From germline, CDR1 is SGHTS and CDR2 YDEGEE. The CDR3 extends over 15 amino acids. The ends were cut back, 4 bases at V and 4 bases at J, with 15 bases in the middle. The CDR3 reads CASSGDRDRGNTIYF. CDR3 DNA sequence: TGTGCCAGCAGCGGGGACCGAGACAGGGGAAACACCATATATTTT.

Only a few counts were recorded for this clonotype. J is TRBJ2-7 and V is TRBV4-2, with 14 bases aligning to TRBD2. The CDR3 has 19 amino acids. Per germline, CDR1 LGHNA and CDR2 YNFKEQ. V trimming: 0 bases; J trimming: 0 bases; junction bases outside the gene matches: 7. The CDR3 loop reads CASSQEGLAGVALSYEQYF. DNA of the CDR3: TGTGCCAGCAGCCAAGAGGGACTAGCGGGAGTGGCGCTCTCCTACGAGCAGTACTTC.

This clonotype was recorded many times. This chain links TRBV7-9 with TRBJ1-4, with D possibly matching TRBD1 (5 bases). V was clipped by 5 bases and J by 5 bases, with 9 bases between them. The CDR3 sequence is 13 residues long. Germline CDR1 SEHNR, CDR2 FQNEAQ (reference sequence). CDR3 bases: TGTGCCAGCAGCCGGGACGCCAATGAAAAACTGTTTTTT. Encoded protein: CASSRDANEKLFF.

To note about this clonotype: This may stem from a read error, because a much larger clone lies one nucleotide away. V gene TRBV28 combines with J gene TRBJ1-6; D gene unclear. CDR3 length: 16 amino acids. Germline values: CDR1 MDHEN, CDR2 SYDVKM. The V end was cut by 7 bases, the J end by 0 bases, with 13 bases between. DNA of the CDR3: TGTGCCAGCACCCCCCCAGGTAGCTCCTATAATTCACCCCTCCACTTT. Encoded protein: CASTPPGSSYNSPLHF.

This clonotype was counted at least ten times. The chain couples TRBV19 to TRBJ1-1; D is undetermined. This CDR3 comprises 12 residues. In germline, CDR1 is LNHDA, CDR2 SQIVND (reference sequence). V lost 3 bases and J lost 8, with 10 bases in between. CDR3 sequence reads: CASSMTSREAFF. CDR3 DNA: TGTGCCAGTAGTATGACAAGTAGAGAAGCTTTCTTT.